This TCR beta chain was retrieved from a study of PD-L1 blockade in urothelial cancer. Study at large: Timepoints chosen for blood analysis were 3 weeks (second dose) and 6 weeks after treatment start.

This CDR3 region has 17 residues. Trimming stripped 3 bases from V and 8 bases from J, with 20 bases between. Germline CDR1 KGHSH, CDR2 LQKENI. Sequencing was performed with immunoSEQ multiplex PCR; in TCRdb, only in-frame clones are kept and a portion is missing. The sample shows 23,000 or so clones, approximately 77% of them seen only once. Time point of the sample: peripheral blood 6 weeks after treatment start. Each patient gave between 1 and 8 samples of peripheral blood mononuclear cells, which were collected pretreatment and during treatment. The specimen comprised PBMCs, sampled around atezolizumab (anti-PD-L1) treatment. The receptor was derived from a man between 65 and 85 years old with urothelial cancer. The rearrangement joins TRBV18 to TRBJ1-6; D not resolved. CDR3 in amino acids: CASSPSAGGGIYSPLHF. The CDR3 DNA is TGTGCCAGCTCACCCTCGGCAGGCGGCGGGATTTATTCACCCCTCCACTTT.